A selection of T cell receptor beta chains follows, all from one sample in a study of T cell repertoires in cytomegalovirus infection. No antigen has been assigned to these receptors. Using its own MiXCR run on the reads, TCRdb lists one record per CDR3 protein. The sample has approximately 730,000 distinct CDR3 sequences, approximately 32% seen once. The specimen was cultured CD8+ T cells from PBMCs, collected from culture after CMV antigen stimulation. The source of these receptors is a human donor in good health (CMV status not recorded). Some clones in this sample may be carry-over from other donors' samples. Both conserved end residues are part of each CDR3. Each record gives: D gene, J gene, clone size, V gene, CDR3 protein, CDR3 DNA. D genes are given only for firm matches. Some rows have no size entry. The others give once, few or many, or a class for an expanded clone.

-	TRBJ2-1	-	TRBV4-1	CASSQVVTGAHEQFF	TGCGCCAGCAGCCAAGTAGTGACCGGGGCCCATGAGCAGTTCTTC
TRBD1	TRBJ1-1	-	TRBV7-6	CASSFIPGQGEEAFF	TGTGCCAGCAGCTTCATCCCGGGACAGGGAGAGGAAGCTTTCTTT
-	TRBJ1-6	-	TRBV20-1	CSARDSNRYYNSPLHF	TGCAGTGCTAGAGATTCAAATCGGTATTATAATTCACCCCTCCACTTT
-	TRBJ2-7	-	TRBV13	CASSLSWVYEQYF	TGTGCCAGCAGCTTAAGCTGGGTATACGAGCAGTACTTC
-	TRBJ2-2	-	TRBV20-1	CSARDSIGGPANTGELFF	TGCAGTGCTAGAGATTCGATAGGAGGGCCGGCAAACACCGGGGAGCTGTTTTTT
-	TRBJ2-6	many	TRBV11-2	CASSLDRSGANVLTF	TGTGCCAGCAGCTTAGACAGGTCTGGGGCCAACGTCCTGACTTTC
-	TRBJ1-6	-	TRBV6-8	CGSSSTSVSYNSPLHF	TGTGGCAGCAGTTCCACTTCGGTATCCTATAATTCACCCCTCCACTTT
TRBD1	TRBJ1-3	-	TRBV5-4	CASSPGQGDSGNTIYF	TGTGCCAGCAGCCCAGGACAGGGGGACTCGGGAAACACCATATATTTT
TRBD1	TRBJ1-1	-	TRBV6-5	CASSYSGDSLEVHPVTEAFF	TGTGCCAGCAGTTACTCAGGGGACAGTTTGGAGGTTCACCCAGTCACTGAAGCTTTCTTT
-	TRBJ2-1	-	TRBV19	CASSIGVHEQFF	TGTGCCAGTAGTATAGGGGTTCATGAGCAGTTCTTC
TRBD1	TRBJ2-1	many	TRBV7-6	CASSQTGYYNEQFF	TGTGCCAGCAGCCAGACAGGGTATTACAATGAGCAGTTCTTC
-	TRBJ2-3	few	TRBV12-3/TRBV12-4	CASSWETGTEPDTQYF	TGTGCCAGCAGTTGGGAGACAGGGACTGAGCCAGATACGCAGTATTTT
TRBD2	TRBJ2-1	-	TRBV6-8	CASSYLTGGPNEQFF	TGTGCCAGCAGTTACCTAACGGGGGGGCCCAATGAGCAGTTCTTC
-	TRBJ1-2	few	TRBV6-5	CASSYSTSGSLLNYGYTF	TGTGCCAGCAGTTACTCAACGTCAGGGTCGCTCCTTAACTATGGCTACACCTTC
TRBD2	TRBJ2-1	-	TRBV18	CASSPPAGEAYNEQFF	TGTGCCAGCTCACCACCGGCGGGGGAGGCCTACAATGAGCAGTTCTTC
-	TRBJ1-1	-	TRBV19	CASSMAPGGPAFF	TGTGCCAGTAGTATGGCCCCGGGTGGTCCAGCTTTCTTT
-	TRBJ1-1	-	TRBV12-3/TRBV12-4	CASSTLTTEAFF	TGTGCCAGCAGTACCCTAACCACTGAAGCTTTCTTT
-	TRBJ1-1	many	TRBV7-6	CASSRGPMNTEAFF	TGTGCCAGCAGCCGGGGGCCCATGAACACTGAAGCTTTCTTT
-	TRBJ2-1	-	TRBV12-3/TRBV12-4	CASSLLRDQTYNEQFF	TGTGCCAGCAGTTTGCTGCGGGACCAAACCTACAATGAGCAGTTCTTC
-	TRBJ2-2	-	TRBV10-3	CAISPPPTGPNTGELFF	TGTGCCATCAGCCCCCCTCCGACGGGACCGAACACCGGGGAGCTGTTTTTT
-	TRBJ2-7	few	TRBV7-8	CASSHTRDLRAVLRAEQYF	-
-	TRBJ1-3	-	TRBV15	CATSRDANTIYF	TGTGCCACCAGCAGAGACGCAAACACCATATATTTT
-	TRBJ2-3	many	TRBV10-1	CASSESGSPDTQYF	TGCGCCAGCAGTGAGTCGGGTAGTCCGGATACGCAGTATTTT
-	TRBJ2-1	many	TRBV12-3/TRBV12-4	CASSSVYNEQFF	TGTGCCAGCAGTTCAGTTTACAATGAGCAGTTCTTC
-	TRBJ2-5	-	TRBV27	CASSLGGLKETQYF	TGTGCCAGCAGTTTGGGGGGTCTTAAAGAGACCCAGTACTTC
-	TRBJ2-3	few	TRBV20-1	CSANWRADTQYF	TGCAGTGCTAACTGGAGGGCAGATACGCAGTATTTT
-	TRBJ2-5	few	TRBV28	CASSFPRPDRTDQETQYF	TGTGCCAGCAGTTTCCCCAGGCCAGACCGGACGGACCAAGAGACCCAGTACTTC
-	TRBJ2-7	-	TRBV5-5	CASSLARGYEQYF	TGTGCCAGCAGCCTTGCGCGGGGTTACGAGCAGTACTTC
-	TRBJ1-3	-	TRBV5-4	CASSFDSYSGNTIYF	TGTGCCAGCAGCTTTGACTCCTACTCTGGAAACACCATATATTTT
TRBD1	TRBJ2-1	few	TRBV12-3/TRBV12-4	CASSPTAGQGSYNEQFF	TGTGCCAGCAGTCCCACGGCGGGACAGGGCTCCTACAATGAGCAGTTCTTC
TRBD2	TRBJ2-2	once	TRBV3-1	CASSQELILAGANTGELFF	TGTGCCAGCAGCCAAGAATTAATACTAGCGGGGGCGAACACCGGGGAGCTGTTTTTT
TRBD1	TRBJ1-3	-	TRBV28	CASAPTDRNSGNTIYF	TGTGCCAGCGCCCCAACGGACAGGAACTCTGGAAACACCATATATTTT
-	TRBJ1-6	few	TRBV25-1	CASSEQQFDSPLHF	TGTGCCAGCAGTGAACAACAGTTTGATTCACCCCTCCACTTT
-	TRBJ1-1	-	TRBV29-1	CSVEGMNTEAFF	TGCAGCGTTGAGGGGATGAACACTGAAGCTTTCTTT
-	TRBJ1-2	many	TRBV7-8	CASSPNPPGGLYGYTF	TGTGCCAGCAGCCCTAACCCCCCGGGGGGCCTCTATGGCTACACCTTC
TRBD2	TRBJ2-3	many	TRBV7-9	CASSPRLAGGPTDTQYF	TGTGCCAGCAGCCCTCGACTAGCGGGGGGACCCACAGATACGCAGTATTTT
TRBD1	TRBJ2-5	once	TRBV12-3/TRBV12-4	CASSPPTGGPHWETQYF	TGTGCCAGCAGTCCCCCGACAGGGGGCCCTCATTGGGAGACCCAGTACTTC
TRBD1	TRBJ2-2	many	TRBV7-9	CASSSRTGTNTGELFF	TGTGCCAGCAGCTCTCGGACAGGCACGAACACCGGGGAGCTGTTTTTT
-	TRBJ1-5	few	TRBV14	CASSQGRRQPQHF	TGTGCCAGCAGCCAGGGTCGACGGCAGCCCCAGCATTTT
-	TRBJ2-1	-	TRBV27	CASSPGTQNEQFF	TGTGCCAGCAGTCCCGGGACGCAAAATGAGCAGTTCTTC
-	TRBJ2-3	few	TRBV6-6	CASNSGERGSNTDTQYF	TGTGCCAGCAACTCCGGGGAACGGGGGAGCAACACAGATACGCAGTATTTT
-	TRBJ2-7	-	TRBV12-3/TRBV12-4	CASRLDGYEQYF	TGTGCCAGCAGATTGGACGGTTATGAGCAGTACTTC
TRBD1	TRBJ1-1	-	TRBV19	CASRWDRAFAEAFF	TGTGCCAGTAGATGGGACAGGGCTTTCGCTGAAGCTTTCTTT
-	TRBJ1-2	-	TRBV20-1	CSEGGYTF	TGCAGTGAAGGGGGCTACACCTTC
-	TRBJ2-3	-	TRBV28	CASSRWDPGADTQYF	TGTGCCAGCAGTCGGTGGGACCCCGGGGCAGATACGCAGTATTTT
TRBD1	TRBJ1-1	-	TRBV12-5	CASGLAQGVVEAFF	TGTGCTAGTGGTTTGGCACAGGGGGTTGTTGAAGCTTTCTTT
-	TRBJ2-1	-	TRBV27	CASSFFQGSSYNEQFF	TGTGCCAGCAGTTTCTTCCAGGGCAGCTCCTACAATGAGCAGTTCTTC
TRBD1	TRBJ2-6	-	TRBV10-3	CAIKDIDRVSGANVLTF	TGTGCCATCAAAGATATCGACAGGGTATCTGGGGCCAACGTCCTGACTTTC
-	TRBJ2-3	few	TRBV19	CASSMGPTGDTQYF	TGTGCCAGTAGTATGGGACCTACCGGGGATACGCAGTATTTT
TRBD1	TRBJ1-2	-	TRBV11-2	CTSSPWDRREVNYGYTF	TGTACCAGCAGCCCCTGGGACAGGAGAGAGGTTAACTATGGCTACACCTTC
-	TRBJ2-5	many	TRBV7-6	CASSPPTGRQETQYF	TGTGCCAGCAGCCCACCGACAGGACGACAAGAGACCCAGTACTTC
-	TRBJ2-1	many	TRBV18	CASSRGVYSYNEQFF	TGTGCCAGCTCGCGTGGGGTCTACTCCTACAATGAGCAGTTCTTC
-	TRBJ2-3	-	TRBV12-3/TRBV12-4	CASSGTGPGDTQYF	TGTGCCAGCAGTGGGACGGGCCCGGGAGATACGCAGTATTTT